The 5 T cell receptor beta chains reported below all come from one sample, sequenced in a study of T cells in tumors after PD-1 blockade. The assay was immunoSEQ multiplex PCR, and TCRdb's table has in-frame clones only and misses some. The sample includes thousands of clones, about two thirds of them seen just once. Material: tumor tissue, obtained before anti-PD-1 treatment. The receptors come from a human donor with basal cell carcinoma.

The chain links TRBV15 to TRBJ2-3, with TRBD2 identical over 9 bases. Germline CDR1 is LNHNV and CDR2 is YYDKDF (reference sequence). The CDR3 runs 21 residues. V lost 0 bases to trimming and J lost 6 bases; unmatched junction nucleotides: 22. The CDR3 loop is CATSRDGFWSGGGAVSDTQYF. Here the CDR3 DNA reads TGTGCCACCAGCAGAGATGGATTCTGGTCGGGCGGGGGGGCCGTTTCGGATACGCAGTATTTT.

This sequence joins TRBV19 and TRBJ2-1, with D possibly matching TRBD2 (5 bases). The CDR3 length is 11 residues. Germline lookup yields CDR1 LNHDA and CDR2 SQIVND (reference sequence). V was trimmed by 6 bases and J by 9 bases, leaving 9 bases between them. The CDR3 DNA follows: TGTGCCAGTAGCCGGGGAGTTGAGCAGTTCTTC. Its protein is CASSRGVEQFF. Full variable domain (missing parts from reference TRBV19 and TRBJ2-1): DGGITQSPKYLFRKEGQNVTLSCEQNLNHDAMYWYRQDPGQGLRLIYYSQIVNDFQKGDIAEGYSVSREKKESFPLTVTSAQKNPTAFYLCASSRGVEQFFGPGTRLTVL.

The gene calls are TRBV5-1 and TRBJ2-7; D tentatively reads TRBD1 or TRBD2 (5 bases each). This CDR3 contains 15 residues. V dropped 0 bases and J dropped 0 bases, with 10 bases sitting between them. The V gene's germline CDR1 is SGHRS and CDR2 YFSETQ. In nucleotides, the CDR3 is TGCGCCAGCAGCTTGGGCCCAGGGAGCTCCTACGAGCAGTACTTC. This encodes CASSLGPGSSYEQYF.

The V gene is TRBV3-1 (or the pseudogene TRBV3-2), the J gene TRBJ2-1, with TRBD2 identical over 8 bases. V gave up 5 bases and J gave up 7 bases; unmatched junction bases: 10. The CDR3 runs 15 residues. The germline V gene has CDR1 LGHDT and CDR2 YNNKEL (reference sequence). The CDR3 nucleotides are TGTGCCAGCAGCTTGGTCGGGGGGGCAAAGAATGAGCAGTTCTTC. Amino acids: CASSLVGGAKNEQFF.

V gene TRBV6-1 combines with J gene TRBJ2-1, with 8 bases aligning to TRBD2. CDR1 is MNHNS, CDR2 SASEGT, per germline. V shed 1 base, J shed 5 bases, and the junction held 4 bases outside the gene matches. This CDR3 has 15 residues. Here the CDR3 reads CASSEVAGSNNEQFF. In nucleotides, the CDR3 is TGTGCCAGCAGTGAAGTAGCGGGGAGCAACAATGAGCAGTTCTTC.